This T cell receptor beta chain is from a study of blood T cell repertoires in COVID-19. Study context: Sample material is recorded as cDNA or gDNA derived from T cells, B-cell-depleted T cells, or PBMCs.

Adults between roughly 18 and 89 years of age took part from fewer than 30 US areas. The V and J ends lost 4 bases and 4 bases respectively, with 18 bases between them. The CDR3 is 16 amino acids. In germline, CDR1 is SGHRS, CDR2 YFSETQ. How the authors handled the data: Reference gene primer amplification gave nucleated cell count estimates. Libraries were prepared by immunoSEQ multiplex PCR; TCRdb keeps only in-frame clonotypes and omits some of them. V and J calls and clone size are those listed in that table; D and trimming were worked out from the DNA. The data hold 350,000 to 450,000 clones, with roughly nine tenths observed a single time.

What was sequenced was PBMCs or T cells enriched from blood (not recorded which). V gene TRBV5-1 combines with J gene TRBJ1-3, with D possibly matching TRBD1 (5 bases). This TCR was sampled from a woman aged 40 to 50 who had been exposed to COVID-19. The CDR3 DNA reads as TGCGCCAGCAGCCGGGAGGGGATCTTAGTGGGAAACACCATATATTTT. Its protein product is CASSREGILVGNTIYF.